This T cell receptor (beta chain) comes out of a study of Graves' ophthalmopathy and Graves' hyperthyroidism. Study as a whole: The stable label applied to hyperthyroidism with no ophthalmopathy within 18 months of follow-up. Study conclusions and caveats: The blood repertoire also included most expanded thyroid clonotypes above 0.001 frequency.

TCR beta CDR3 amplification used RNA transcripts. Second-round multiplex PCR came after a first-round RT-PCR that employed HTBI primers. In TCRdb, the multiplex PCR reads were re-called with MiXCR into one record per CDR3 protein. The data contain 900,000 to 1,200,000 distinct CDR3 sequences, about two fifths of them singletons. Patients were excluded if they had other autoimmune diseases or uncontrolled infections, and likewise if pregnancy or lactation applied. Each diagnosis was determined on the basis of clinical symptoms, serum thyroxine, TRAb, thyroid ultrasound and orbital computed tomography. With 6 bases clipped from V and 2 bases from J, the junction kept 6 bases outside the gene matches. The germline V gene has CDR1 SNHLY and CDR2 FYNNEI. The CDR3 has 14 residues. The table lists this clonotype with many counts. Its antigen is currently unknown.

The chain employs TRBV2 and TRBJ1-1; 7 bases fit TRBD1. The sequence came from an adult man with Graves' hyperthyroidism. Sequencing was done on a sample of peripheral blood or thyroid tissue (not recorded which). Written as DNA, the CDR3 is TGTGCCAGCAGAGGGGACAGCTTAAACACTGAAGCTTTCTTT. This translates into CASRGDSLNTEAFF.